This T cell receptor beta chain is from a study of shared clonotypes between healthy human individuals. Study in general: Donor ages ranged 18 to 49 years: a couple of women, a few men. Each donor contributed plates that comprised three CD4 naive, three CD4 memory, two CD8 naive and one CD8 memory. Regarding the study as a whole: In having few donors, the study represented limited genetic and exposure-history diversity.

CD45RA-negative memory and CD45RA+ naive subsets were split from the CD4+ cells. Only in-frame clones appear in the TCRdb table, and some are missing; sequencing was by immunoSEQ multiplex PCR. This repertoire shows about 2.4 million clones, approximately 94% found once; its top ten account for 0.36%. As concerns this clone: Its antigen remains unknown.

Specimen: naive CD4+ T cells from PBMCs. Subset specified: CD45RA+ positively selected. The sequence was obtained from a man aged 18 to 35 in good health. Some clones in this sample may be carry-over from other donors' samples.

The CDR3: CSATRGTHTEAFF. The CDR3 nucleotides read TGCAGCGCCACCCGAGGGACTCACACTGAAGCTTTCTTT. The chain has TRBV29-1 and TRBJ1-1; perhaps TRBD1 as D (5 bases). Germline V gives CDR1 SQVTM, CDR2 ANQGSEA. V lost 7 bases to trimming and J lost 3 bases, with 15 bases between them. CDR3 length: 13 amino acids. The entire variable domain, with the rest obtained from reference TRBV29-1 and TRBJ1-1, is as follows: SAVISQKPSRDICQRGTSLTIQCQVDSQVTMMFWYRQQPGQSLTLIATANQGSEATYESGFVIDKFPISRPNLTFSTLTVSNMSPEDSSIYLCSATRGTHTEAFFGQGTRLTVV.